These 25 T cell receptor beta chains originate from one sample sequenced in a study of cytomegalovirus exposure and HLA in healthy donors. The PCR employed 60 Vbeta primers together with 13 Jbeta primers. Clones were read by immunoSEQ multiplex PCR, and TCRdb kept only the in-frame ones, dropping some. The sample has about 180,000 clones, around 77% seen once. Material for sequencing was PBMCs. Receptor source: a man aged 55 to 70 in good health and CMV-seronegative.

A remark on this clone: At one end, the junction sequence differs from germline, possibly due to a read error. This chain connects TRBV28 to TRBJ1-5; D possibly corresponds to TRBD1 (6 bases). CDR1 is MDHEN, CDR2 SYDVKM, per germline. The CDR3 runs 15 residues. In nucleotides, the CDR3 is TGTGCCGCAGCTTCGGGGGGCGCGGGCAATCAGCCCCAGAATTTT. Translated: CAAASGGAGNQPQNF.

The chain combines TRBV5-4 with TRBJ2-7, with TRBD2 as a possible D gene (6 bases). CDR1 and CDR2 (germline): SGHNT, YYREEE (reference sequence). Trimming removed 0 bases from V and 7 bases from J, with 20 bases in between. The CDR3 spans 16 residues. Here the CDR3 DNA reads TGTGCCAGCAGCTTGGTAGCTGGGGCGGGATCTGGAGAGCAGTACTTC. Residues: CASSLVAGAGSGEQYF.

The chain carries TRBV7-2 and TRBJ2-1; a possible D gene is TRBD1 (5 bases). Germline V gives CDR1 SGHTA, CDR2 FQGNSA. V was pared by 5 bases and J by 10 bases, with 18 bases between. This CDR3 region has 14 residues. This chain's CDR3 is CASSGQQILTEQFF. The CDR3 DNA reads TGTGCCAGCAGCGGACAACAGATTCTGACGGAGCAGTTCTTC.

This clone is a singleton in its sample. V usage is TRBV5-1 and J usage is TRBJ1-1; D gene unclear. This CDR3 comprises 15 residues. Germline assignment: CDR1 SGHRS and CDR2 YFSETQ. V was pared by 0 bases and J by 4 bases, with 13 bases between. CDR3 in DNA: TGCGCCAGCAGCTTGGCCCAATCGATCGGCACTGAAGCTTTCTTT. Its protein is CASSLAQSIGTEAFF.

J is TRBJ1-2 and V is TRBV6-5; D possibly corresponds to TRBD1 (6 bases). Per germline, CDR1 MNHEY and CDR2 SVGAGI. Trimming removed 5 bases from V and 6 bases from J, with 16 bases in between. The CDR3 is 14 residues long. The CDR3 bases are TGTGCCAGCAGTCCCAGGGGAGTAAGGGATGGCTACACCTTC. The encoded protein is CASSPRGVRDGYTF.

The J gene is TRBJ2-4, the V gene TRBV30; maybe TRBD2 (5 bases). Trimming removed 6 bases from V and 8 bases from J, with 23 bases in between. Looked up from germline, CDR1 is GTSNPN and CDR2 is SVGIG (reference sequence). This CDR3 has 15 residues. CDR3 region: CACSLNRGLVDIQYF. DNA of the CDR3: TGTGCCTGCTCCCTAAACCGGGGTTTGGTCGACATTCAGTACTTC.

V usage is TRBV29-1 and J usage is TRBJ2-7; tentative D call: TRBD1 (6 bases). CDR1 and CDR2 (germline): SQVTM, ANQGSEA. This CDR3 is 13 amino acids long. DNA for the CDR3: TGCGGGGCGAGAGGGGACACCCCCTACGAGCAGTACTTC. It is translated as CGARGDTPYEQYF.

The CDR3 sequence is CASSLDRGGGVQETQYF. CDR3 nucleotide sequence: TGTGCCAGCAGCTTAGATCGAGGCGGGGGCGTACAAGAGACCCAGTACTTC. V gene TRBV7-9 combines with J gene TRBJ2-5; the D gene is possibly TRBD2 (7 bases). Germline-derived CDR1 and CDR2 are SEHNR and FQNEAQ (reference sequence). The CDR3 sequence is 17 residues long. Trimming removed 1 base at V and 2 bases at J, with 17 bases between.

This clone was counted between two and nine times. The chain has TRBV2 and TRBJ1-5; a weak D match, TRBD1 (5 bases). The V end lost 3 bases, the J end lost 6 bases, and 15 bases lay between the germline ends. In germline, CDR1 is SNHLY, CDR2 FYNNEI. CDR3 size: 15 residues. The CDR3 DNA reads as TGTGCCAGCAGTGATATGTCCGGGGGGGGTCAGCCCCAGCATTTT. Translated: CASSDMSGGGQPQHF.

CDR3 in DNA: TGTGCCAGCAGCGTAAGCCTAGCGGCCACAGATACGCAGTATTTT. It codes for CASSVSLAATDTQYF. The genes are TRBV9 and TRBJ2-3, with 7 positions matching TRBD2. Germline-derived CDR1 and CDR2 are SGDLS and YYNGEE. The junction had 4 bases not matched to a gene; V was cut back by 1 base and J by 2 bases. The CDR3 totals 15 residues.

The chain carries TRBV5-1 and TRBJ2-1; 10 nucleotides line up with TRBD2. The junction had 5 bases not matched to a gene; V was cut back by 4 bases and J by 4 bases. Germline CDR1 reads SGHRS; CDR2 reads YFSETQ. The CDR3 has 15 residues. For the CDR3, the DNA is TGCGCCAGCAGCCAAACTAGCGGGGTTTACAATGAGCAGTTCTTC. This codes for CASSQTSGVYNEQFF.

The V gene is TRBV27, the J gene TRBJ1-2, with 10 bases fitting TRBD1. Germline assignment: CDR1 MNHEY and CDR2 SMNVEV (reference sequence). Unmatched junction bases numbered 12, after V lost 7 bases and J lost 1 base. The CDR3 is made up of 17 amino acids. The CDR3 loop is CASTRLGQGFGNYGYTF. The CDR3 bases are TGTGCCAGCACCCGACTGGGACAGGGGTTTGGTAACTATGGCTACACCTTC.

This chain links TRBV6-1 with TRBJ1-1, with 7 bases identical to TRBD1. The CDR3 contains 12 residues. Germline V CDR1 and CDR2: MNHNS, SASEGT. Losses at the gene ends were 7 bases for V and 7 bases for J; bases not matched to a gene: 6. DNA of the CDR3: TGTGCCAGCAAAGACAGGGATTTTGAAGCTTTCTTT. The encoded protein is CASKDRDFEAFF.

This chain connects TRBV19 to TRBJ2-7; D perhaps matches TRBD2 (7 bases). V lost 10 bases and J 7 bases, leaving 17 bases between the germline ends. Germline assignment: CDR1 LNHDA and CDR2 SQIVND (reference sequence). The CDR3 extends over 12 amino acids. CDR3 coding DNA: TGTGCCACAAGGGGGGGACTACGAGAGCAGTACTTC. Amino acids: CATRGGLREQYF.

The chain carries TRBV7-9 and TRBJ2-2, with TRBD2 matching 7 bases. Germline values: CDR1 SEHNR, CDR2 FQNEAQ (reference sequence). This CDR3 has 17 amino acids. V dropped 2 bases and J dropped 5; count of bases not matched to a gene: 11. The CDR3 loop reads CASSLPWVAGPTGELFF. As DNA, the CDR3 is TGTGCCAGCAGCTTACCGTGGGTAGCGGGTCCGACCGGGGAGCTGTTTTTT.

V gene TRBV5-1 combines with J gene TRBJ1-2; no clear D. With 6 bases removed from V and 5 bases from J, the gap between germline ends came to 14 bases. Germline V CDR1 and CDR2: SGHRS, YFSETQ. The CDR3 loop spans 13 amino acids. The CDR3 here is CASNPTSGYGYTF. In nucleotides, the CDR3 is TGCGCCAGCAATCCGACCTCCGGGTATGGCTACACCTTC.

This chain links TRBV5-1 with TRBJ1-2; D gene ambiguous. The CDR3 loop spans 14 amino acids. Deletions cut 0 bases from V and 1 base from J, with 7 bases between. Germline CDR1 SGHRS, CDR2 YFSETQ. DNA of the CDR3: TGCGCCAGCAGCTTGGATCCCATTAACTATGGCTACACCTTC. As protein: CASSLDPINYGYTF.

The chain is built from TRBV30 and TRBJ1-3; D may be TRBD1 (5 bases). The CDR3 has 14 amino acids. The germline V gene has CDR1 GTSNPN and CDR2 SVGIG (reference sequence). With 4 bases removed from V and 2 bases from J, the gap between germline ends came to 12 bases. The CDR3 DNA is TGTGCCTGGACCTTTGGGGGGGCTGGAAACACCATATATTTT. Translation: CAWTFGGAGNTIYF.

This clone was counted a single time. CDR3 sequence (DNA): TGTGCCAGCAGTGAGAATTGGGGGCCCGGCACAGATACGCAGTATTTT. Amino acid sequence: CASSENWGPGTDTQYF. The chain combines TRBV6-1 with TRBJ2-3; D may be TRBD1 (6 bases). The CDR3 has 16 residues. V was shortened by 3 bases and J by 1 base, with 14 bases between the two germline ends. Germline V CDR1 and CDR2: MNHNS, SASEGT.

V is TRBV6-1 and J is TRBJ2-3, with TRBD2 matching 14 bases. CDR1 is MNHNS, CDR2 SASEGT, per germline. Trimming cost V 6 bases and J 14 bases; bases outside gene matches: 10. There are 14 residues in the CDR3. DNA of the CDR3: TGTGCCAGCAGCTACACCGGGACTAGCGGGGGTTGGTATTTT. The encoded protein is CASSYTGTSGGWYF.

The CDR3 protein is CASSPESPGLAGGPRYNEQFF. The CDR3 DNA sequence: TGCGCCAGCAGCCCAGAAAGTCCGGGACTAGCGGGAGGGCCGCGGTACAATGAGCAGTTCTTC. The chain combines TRBV5-1 with TRBJ2-1, with 16 positions matching TRBD2. CDR1 is SGHRS, CDR2 YFSETQ, per germline. J gave up 4 bases and V 4 bases, and 17 bases lay outside the gene matches. CDR3 length: 21 residues.

The chain links TRBV12-5 to TRBJ2-1; 10 bases are shared with TRBD2. This CDR3 region has 17 residues. The junction had 3 bases not matched to a gene; V was cut back by 0 bases and J by 1 base. The germline gives CDR1 LGHNT, CDR2 FRNRAP. The CDR3 protein is CASGLVLAGTSYNEQFF. For the CDR3, the DNA is TGTGCTAGTGGTTTGGTACTAGCGGGGACGTCCTACAATGAGCAGTTCTTC.

The V and J genes are TRBV10-3 and TRBJ2-5, with D maybe TRBD2 (5 bases). The DNA end is a closer match to TRBJ2-7, so the J assignment may be wrong. The germline gives CDR1 ENHRY, CDR2 SYGVKD. This CDR3 has 15 residues. CDR3 DNA sequence: TGTGCCATCAGTGAGTCGAGAGGGCAAACCCACGAGCAGTACTTC. Amino acid sequence: CAISESRGQTHEQYF.

This chain connects TRBV7-2 to TRBJ1-2, with a possible D match to TRBD1 (6 bases). Trimming cost V 5 bases and J 1 base, with 20 bases left between them. Germline values: CDR1 SGHTA, CDR2 FQGNSA. The CDR3 sequence is 17 residues long. The CDR3 protein is CASSTSPGQLFNYGYTF. In DNA, the CDR3 is TGTGCCAGCAGCACAAGCCCCGGACAGCTTTTTAACTATGGCTACACCTTC.

The chain recombines TRBV19 with TRBJ1-1; 7 nucleotides match TRBD1. Germline values: CDR1 LNHDA, CDR2 SQIVND (reference sequence). The CDR3 extends over 15 amino acids. V gave up 2 bases and J gave up 0 bases; unmatched junction bases: 3. The CDR3 region is CASSIPGGLNTEAFF. CDR3 nucleotides: TGTGCCAGTAGTATACCAGGGGGACTGAACACTGAAGCTTTCTTT.